Presented here are 10 T cell receptor beta chains from one specimen sequenced in a study of T cell changes during pregnancy in multiple sclerosis. The method was immunoSEQ multiplex PCR; TCRdb's version includes in-frame clones alone and lacks a portion of them. In the table there are 100,000 or so clones, roughly 90% of which are singletons. The source material was peripheral blood, sampled after pregnancy. Source of these receptors: a female donor with multiple sclerosis, enrolled in a pregnancy study.

The J gene is TRBJ1-5, the V gene TRBV19, with a tentative D call TRBD1 (6 bases). The germline gives CDR1 LNHDA, CDR2 SQIVND (reference sequence). Trimming removed 0 bases at V and 6 bases at J, with 12 bases between. The CDR3 covers 15 residues. The chain's CDR3 is CASSIEGTPFQPQHF. CDR3 in DNA: TGTGCCAGTAGTATAGAGGGGACACCGTTTCAGCCCCAGCATTTT.

Note on this clone: Relative to the germline gene, one junction end is altered; a read error may explain this. This chain connects TRBV9 to TRBJ1-1; tentatively, D is TRBD1 (5 bases). In germline, CDR1 is SGDLS, CDR2 YYNGEE. This CDR3 spans 14 amino acids. The CDR3 here is CASNVAGENTEAFF. The DNA for the CDR3 is TGTGCCAGCAACGTAGCGGGGGAAAACACTGAAGCTTTCTTT.

The chain recombines TRBV9 with TRBJ1-2, with D unclear. Trimming stripped 0 bases from V and 5 bases from J, with 11 bases between. This CDR3 is 14 amino acids long. CDR1 is SGDLS, CDR2 YYNGEE, per germline. The CDR3 here is CASSVGSGYYGYTF. CDR3 DNA: TGTGCCAGCAGCGTAGGATCCGGGTATTATGGCTACACCTTC.

V gene TRBV2 combines with J gene TRBJ2-5, with 8 bases fitting TRBD2. The CDR3 contains 18 residues. Germline values: CDR1 SNHLY, CDR2 FYNNEI. V dropped 2 bases and J dropped 7; count of bases not matched to a gene: 18. The CDR3 bases are TGTGCCAGCAGTGAAAGTAGGCCGGGCGGGGGGCTGGCAGGGACCCAGTACTTC. It translates to CASSESRPGGGLAGTQYF.

The chain couples TRBV7-8 to TRBJ2-5, with D unresolved. Germline V gives CDR1 SGHVS, CDR2 FQNEAQ. The V gene lost 7 bases and the J gene lost 1 base, with 13 bases spanning the gap. The CDR3 consists of 14 residues. CDR3 amino acids: CASIKFAVQETQYF. CDR3 nucleotides: TGTGCCAGCATCAAGTTTGCGGTCCAAGAGACCCAGTACTTC.

This clone was detected once. The V gene is TRBV27, the J gene TRBJ1-5; D gene ambiguous. The V and J ends lost 0 bases and 4 bases respectively, with 7 bases between them. The germline CDR1 and CDR2 sequences are MNHEY and SMNVEV (reference sequence). The CDR3 covers 14 residues. CDR3 nucleotides: TGTGCCAGCAGTTTATCTGGGAGAAATCAGCCCCAGCATTTT. Residues: CASSLSGRNQPQHF.

V usage is TRBV5-6 and J usage is TRBJ2-5; 13 bases are shared with TRBD2. This CDR3 comprises 16 residues. With V trimmed by 4 bases and J by 1 base, 4 bases remained unmatched. Germline assignment: CDR1 SGHDT and CDR2 YYEEEE. CDR3 sequence reads: CASSVTSGGLQETQYF. The CDR3 bases are TGTGCCAGCAGCGTGACTAGCGGGGGGCTCCAAGAGACCCAGTACTTC.

V usage is TRBV7-6 and J usage is TRBJ2-2; 7 bases map to TRBD2. Germline CDR1 reads SGHVS; CDR2 reads FNYEAQ. The CDR3 contains 14 residues. Trimming at V came to 5 bases and at J to 8 bases, leaving 8 bases not matched to a gene. The DNA of the CDR3 is TGTGCCAGCAGCCTCAACGGGGGGAGAGGGGAGCTGTTTTTT. This translates into CASSLNGGRGELFF.

The chain is built from TRBV9 and TRBJ2-3; tentative D call: TRBD2 (7 bases). Trimming took off 3 bases at V and 3 bases at J, with 20 bases between the two ends. Germline CDR1 SGDLS, CDR2 YYNGEE. The CDR3 runs 17 residues. CDR3 amino acids: CASSARVGGAETDTQYF. CDR3 in DNA: TGTGCCAGCAGCGCGAGGGTAGGGGGGGCCGAGACAGATACGCAGTATTTT.

CDR3 nucleotide sequence: TGTGCCAGCAGCGTCGGCGGGGGGGCGTCCCTCAATGAGCAGTTCTTC. Protein sequence: CASSVGGGASLNEQFF. V is TRBV9 and J is TRBJ2-1; 9 bases are a match to TRBD2. The V gene end was trimmed by 2 bases and the J gene end by 6 bases; junction bases not matched to a gene: 9. CDR3 size: 16 residues. The germline CDR1 and CDR2 sequences are SGDLS and YYNGEE.